This T cell receptor (beta chain) stems from a study of Ad26.COV2.S vaccination and SARS-CoV-2 variants. Looking at the study overall: Sample donor was a member of the COV1001 Ad26.COV2.S trial arm.

Indicated treatment: around 19 received Ad26.COV2.S at low or high dose, single or two shots; about 5 received placebo; per-sample allocation not given. The investigators took samples on day 63 after the first vaccine or placebo injection. The ends lost 5 bases at V and 6 bases at J; junction bases unmatched: 11. In germline, CDR1 is SGHRS, CDR2 YFSETQ. The CDR3 extends over 15 amino acids. Repertoires were generated with immunoSEQ multiplex PCR, while TCRdb's copy carries only in-frame clones and drops some. Of approximately 350,000 clones listed, roughly 91% are singletons. This sample comprised peripheral blood, obtained in a trial of Ad26.COV2.S vaccine versus placebo. The receptor was derived from a person aged 18-60 years who received the Ad26.COV2.S COVID-19 vaccine or a placebo. The genes are TRBV5-1 and TRBJ1-1, with 9 nucleotides matching TRBD1. The DNA for the CDR3 is TGCGCCAGCAGTGAACGAGAACAGGGGGCCCCTGAAGCTTTCTTT. Residues: CASSEREQGAPEAFF.